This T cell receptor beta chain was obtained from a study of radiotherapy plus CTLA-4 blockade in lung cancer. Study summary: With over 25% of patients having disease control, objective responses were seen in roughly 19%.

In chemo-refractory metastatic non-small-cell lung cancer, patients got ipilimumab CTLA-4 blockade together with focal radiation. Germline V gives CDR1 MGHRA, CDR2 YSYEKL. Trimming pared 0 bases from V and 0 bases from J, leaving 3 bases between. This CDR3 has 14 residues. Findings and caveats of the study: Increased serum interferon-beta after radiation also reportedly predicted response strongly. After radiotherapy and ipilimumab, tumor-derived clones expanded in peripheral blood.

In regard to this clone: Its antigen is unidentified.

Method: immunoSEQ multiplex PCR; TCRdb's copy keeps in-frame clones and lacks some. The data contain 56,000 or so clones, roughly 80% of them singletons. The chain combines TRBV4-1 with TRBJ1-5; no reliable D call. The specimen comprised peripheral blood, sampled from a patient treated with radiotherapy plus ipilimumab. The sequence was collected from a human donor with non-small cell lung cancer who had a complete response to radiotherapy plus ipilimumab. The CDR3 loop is CASSQEYSNQPQHF. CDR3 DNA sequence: TGCGCCAGCAGCCAAGAGTATAGCAATCAGCCCCAGCATTTT.